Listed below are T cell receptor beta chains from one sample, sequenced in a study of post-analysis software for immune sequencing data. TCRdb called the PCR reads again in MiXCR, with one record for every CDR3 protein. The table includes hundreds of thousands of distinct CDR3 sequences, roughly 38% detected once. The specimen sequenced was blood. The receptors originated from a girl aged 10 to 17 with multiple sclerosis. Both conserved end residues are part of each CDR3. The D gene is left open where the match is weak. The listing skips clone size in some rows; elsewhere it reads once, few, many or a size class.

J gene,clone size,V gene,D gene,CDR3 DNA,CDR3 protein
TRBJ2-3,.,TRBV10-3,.,TGTGCCATCTCCTGGGACAGCACAGATACGCAGTATTTT,CAISWDSTDTQYF
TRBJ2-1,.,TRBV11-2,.,TGTGCCAGCAACCCGGCCGGGGTGACCTACAATGAGCAGTTCTTC,CASNPAGVTYNEQFF
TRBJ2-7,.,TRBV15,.,TGTGCCACCAGCACCCCGGGGGCTACCCTCTACGAGCAGTACTTC,CATSTPGATLYEQYF
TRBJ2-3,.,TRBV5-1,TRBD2,TGCGCCAGCAGATCGGGACTAGCGGGGGGCGGAGGCACAGATACGCAGTATTTT,CASRSGLAGGGGTDTQYF
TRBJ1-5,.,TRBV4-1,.,TGCGCCAGCAGCCAAGCGATCAATCAGCCCCAGCATTTT,CASSQAINQPQHF
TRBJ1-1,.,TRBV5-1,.,TGCGCCAGCAGCCCGGACGGCCGCTCGAACACTGAAGCTTTCTTT,CASSPDGRSNTEAFF
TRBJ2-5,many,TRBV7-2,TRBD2,TGTGCCAGCAGCACAAGACTAGCGGGGATCCAAGAGACCCAGTACTTC,CASSTRLAGIQETQYF
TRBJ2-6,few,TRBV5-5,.,TGTGCCAGCAGTTGGGGGCAGCTCTCTGGGGCCAACGTCCTGACTTTC,CASSWGQLSGANVLTF
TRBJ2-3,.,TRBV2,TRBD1,TGTGCCAGCAGTGGCGGGGGACAGGGGTCAGATACGCAGTATTTT,CASSGGGQGSDTQYF
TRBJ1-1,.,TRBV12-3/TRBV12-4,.,TGTGCCAGCACTCCATATGGCACAAACACTGAAGCTTTCTTT,CASTPYGTNTEAFF
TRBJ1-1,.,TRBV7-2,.,TGTGCCAGCAGCACCCAGGGGCAGGGGCGCACTGAAGCTTTCTTT,CASSTQGQGRTEAFF
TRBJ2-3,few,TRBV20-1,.,TGCAGTGCTTATAGCGGCACAGATACGCAGTATTTT,CSAYSGTDTQYF
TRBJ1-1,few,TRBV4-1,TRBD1,TGCGCCAGCAGCCTCGGACAGGCGGTAAACACTGAAGCTTTCTTT,CASSLGQAVNTEAFF
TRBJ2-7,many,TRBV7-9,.,TGTGCCAGCAGCTTAGCGGACGAGCAGTACTTC,CASSLADEQYF
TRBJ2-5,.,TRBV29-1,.,TGCAGCGTTGACCTGCAGGAGCAAGAGACCCAGTACTTC,CSVDLQEQETQYF
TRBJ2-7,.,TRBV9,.,TGTGCCAGCAGCGTAGCAGGGACCTCCTACGAGCAGTACTTC,CASSVAGTSYEQYF
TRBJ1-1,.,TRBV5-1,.,TGCGCCAGCAGCTTGGGTGCAGGGATTTACACTGAAGCTTTCTTT,CASSLGAGIYTEAFF
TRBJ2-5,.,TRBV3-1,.,TGTGCCAGCAGCCGAGACAGGCTCCAAGAGACCCAGTACTTC,CASSRDRLQETQYF
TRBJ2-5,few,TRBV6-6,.,TGTGCCAGCAGCAGGCAGGGCGGGGAAGAGACCCAGTACTTC,CASSRQGGEETQYF
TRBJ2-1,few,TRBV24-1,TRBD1,TGTGCCACCAGTGACCTGGACAGGCCCTCCTACAATGAGCAGTTCTTC,CATSDLDRPSYNEQFF
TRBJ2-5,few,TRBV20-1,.,TGCAGTGCCCCGCTGGCAGGGGTCTGGGAGCAGTACTTC,CSAPLAGVWEQYF
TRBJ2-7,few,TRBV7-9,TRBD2,TGTGCCAGCAGCCCCACCTTTGGGGGGGGAACCTACGAGCAGTACTTC,CASSPTFGGGTYEQYF
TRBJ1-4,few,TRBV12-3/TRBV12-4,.,TGTGCCAGCAGTCCCGGTGGGCCCGATAATGAAAAACTGTTTTTT,CASSPGGPDNEKLFF
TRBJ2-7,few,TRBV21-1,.,TGTGCCAGCAGCAAAAGAGAAGGCGGGACCGCTAGGAGCTCCTACGAGCAGTACTTC,CASSKREGGTARSSYEQYF
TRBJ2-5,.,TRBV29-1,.,TGCAGCGTTGAAAGGCCAGGGGAGACCCAGTACTTC,CSVERPGETQYF
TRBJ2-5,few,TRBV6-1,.,TGTGCCAGCAGTGTCAGCGTAGAGACCCAGTACTTC,CASSVSVETQYF
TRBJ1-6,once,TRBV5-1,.,TGCGCCAGCAGCTTGGAGCCGGGGTTTGATTCACCCCTCCACTTT,CASSLEPGFDSPLHF
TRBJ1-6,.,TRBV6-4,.,TGTGCCGGCAGTGACTCTATATCGTGGGATTCACCCCTCCACTTT,CAGSDSISWDSPLHF
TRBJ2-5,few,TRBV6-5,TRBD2,TGTGCCAGCAGTTACGGCGGGGGGGCCAGAGAGACCCAGTACTTC,CASSYGGGARETQYF
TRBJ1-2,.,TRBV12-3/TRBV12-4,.,TGTGCCAGCGTCGGTGGAGGCTATGGCTACACCTTC,CASVGGGYGYTF
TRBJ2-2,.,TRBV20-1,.,TGCAGTGCCCAACGGGGGCCGGGGAACACCGGGGAGCTGTTTTTT,CSAQRGPGNTGELFF
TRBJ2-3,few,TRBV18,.,TGTGCCAGCTCCAGGGTAGATACGCAGTATTTT,CASSRVDTQYF
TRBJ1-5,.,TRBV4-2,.,TGTGCCAGCAGCCAAGACGGGGGGGCCGGTCAGCCCCAGCATTTT,CASSQDGGAGQPQHF
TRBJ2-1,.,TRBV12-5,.,TGTGCTAGTGGTTTGGTTCCACAGCATGAGCAGTTCTTC,CASGLVPQHEQFF
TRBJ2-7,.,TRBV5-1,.,TGCGCCAGCAGCTTGGGGGGGGACGGCGAGCAGTACTTC,CASSLGGDGEQYF
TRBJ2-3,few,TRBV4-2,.,TGTGCCAGCAGGGCGGCGGGGGCCGACACAGATACGCAGTATTTT,CASRAAGADTDTQYF
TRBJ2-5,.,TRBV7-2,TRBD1,TGTGCCAGCAGCTTAGAACAGGGGTTCCTTAAAGAGACCCAGTACTTC,CASSLEQGFLKETQYF
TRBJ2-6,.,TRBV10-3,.,TGTGCCATCAGTAGAGACTCTGGGGCCAACGTCCTGACTTTC,CAISRDSGANVLTF
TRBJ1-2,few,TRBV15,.,TGTGCCACCAGCAGAGATGCCCCCACGAGGGATGGCTACACCTTC,CATSRDAPTRDGYTF
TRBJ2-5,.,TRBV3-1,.,TGTGCCAGCAGCCAAGACCCCGGGGAGAAGACCCAGTACTTC,CASSQDPGEKTQYF
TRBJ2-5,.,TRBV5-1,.,TGCGCCAGCAGCTTGGAGGAGGGACGGGAGACCCAGTACTTC,CASSLEEGRETQYF
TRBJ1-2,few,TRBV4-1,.,TGCGCCAGCAGCCAAGTTGGGGGGAACTATGGCTACACCTTC,CASSQVGGNYGYTF
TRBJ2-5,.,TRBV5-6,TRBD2,TGTGCCAGCAGCCCTATAGCGGGGCGGAGAGAGACCCAGTACTTC,CASSPIAGRRETQYF
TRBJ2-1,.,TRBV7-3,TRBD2,TGTGCCAGCAGCTTAACGGGGACTACCTTCTACAATGAGCAGTTCTTC,CASSLTGTTFYNEQFF
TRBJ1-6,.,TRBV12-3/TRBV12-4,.,TGTGCCAGCAGTTTAGAGTCTCAGACACCCCTCCACTTT,CASSLESQTPLHF
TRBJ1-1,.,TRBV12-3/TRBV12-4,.,TGTGCCAGCAGTTTAAGGGGTCCGGAAGGCACTGAAGCTTTCTTT,CASSLRGPEGTEAFF
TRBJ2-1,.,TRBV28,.,TGTGCCAGCAGTTCTCTACTTCTCACAGGGCCTCGGGTTGACAATGAGCAGTTCTTC,CASSSLLLTGPRVDNEQFF
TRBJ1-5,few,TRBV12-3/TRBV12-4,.,TGTGCCAGCAGCCGTATCAGCAATCAGCCCCAGCATTTT,CASSRISNQPQHF
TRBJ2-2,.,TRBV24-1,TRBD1,TGTGCCAGCGGACCGGGACAGGGCACCGGGGAGCTGTTTTTT,CASGPGQGTGELFF
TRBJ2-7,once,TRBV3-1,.,TGTGCCAGCAGCCAAGTTTCGAGGGGATCCGAGCAGTACTTC,CASSQVSRGSEQYF
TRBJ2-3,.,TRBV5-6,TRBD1,TGTGCCAGCAGCTTGTTCGACAGGGGGCGGTCAGATACGCGGTATTTT,CASSLFDRGRSDTRYF
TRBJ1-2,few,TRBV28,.,TGTGCCAGCAGTTTCGGGGGGACGAATGGCTACACCTTC,CASSFGGTNGYTF
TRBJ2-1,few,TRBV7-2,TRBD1,TGTGCCAGCAGCCCAAGGGACAGGGGGAACTACAATGAGCAGTTCTTC,CASSPRDRGNYNEQFF
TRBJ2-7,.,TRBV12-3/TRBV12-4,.,TGTGCCAGCAGTTCCTACACAGAGACCCGGTACTTC,CASSSYTETRYF
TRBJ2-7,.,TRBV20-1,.,TGCAGTGCCCCCAGTGGGGGGCACCCCTCCTACGAGCAGTACTTC,CSAPSGGHPSYEQYF
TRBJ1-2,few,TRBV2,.,TGTGCCAGCAGTGAAGACAGGGCAAAGATGGGCTACACCTTC,CASSEDRAKMGYTF
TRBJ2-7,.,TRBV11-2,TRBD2,TGTGCCAGCAGCTTTCGTGGGGGGGGGTACTACGAGCAGTACTTC,CASSFRGGGYYEQYF
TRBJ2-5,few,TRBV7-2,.,TGTGCCAGCAGCTTATGGGACAACGCACCGGAGACCCAGTACTTC,CASSLWDNAPETQYF
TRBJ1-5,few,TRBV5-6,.,TGTGCCAGCAGCTTGTACAATCAGCCCCAGCATTTT,CASSLYNQPQHF
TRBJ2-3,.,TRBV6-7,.,TGTGCCAGCAGCCTCCCGGGGGTGGAGGGCACAGATACGCAGTATTTT,CASSLPGVEGTDTQYF